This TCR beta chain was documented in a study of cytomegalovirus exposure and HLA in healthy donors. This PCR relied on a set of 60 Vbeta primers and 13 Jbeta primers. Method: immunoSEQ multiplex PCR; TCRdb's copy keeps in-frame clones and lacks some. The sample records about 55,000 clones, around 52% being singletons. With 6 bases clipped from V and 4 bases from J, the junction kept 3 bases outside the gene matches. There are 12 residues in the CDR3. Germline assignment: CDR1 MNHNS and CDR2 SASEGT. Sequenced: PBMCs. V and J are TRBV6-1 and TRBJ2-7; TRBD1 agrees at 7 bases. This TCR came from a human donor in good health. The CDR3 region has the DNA TGTGCCAGCAGCTTACAGGGGTACGAGCAGTACTTC. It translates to CASSLQGYEQYF.